The clone carrying this T cell receptor beta chain was recorded once. No antigen is known for it. While the first cohort had some 700 subjects, the donors belonged to the separate validation cohort of roughly 130 subjects. The protocol was immunoSEQ multiplex PCR, while the TCRdb copy is restricted to in-frame clones and leaves out a portion. The sample has tens of thousands of clones, approximately 90% seen once; the top ten hold around 4%. The CDR3 runs 14 residues. Looked up from germline, CDR1 is SGHDT and CDR2 is YYEEEE. Trimming pared 2 bases from V and 0 bases from J, leaving 8 bases between. The entry originates in a study of cytomegalovirus exposure and HLA in healthy donors. Background on the study: The approximately 610 first-cohort repertoires shared a platform with the 130 or so validation repertoires, as reported in a later analysis. Study-wide results and limits: Through in vitro validation, a few CMV-associated chains were shown to be specific for CMV antigens. Cytomegalovirus association was listed for approximately 160 TCR beta chains.

The origin of this receptor is a woman under 30 in good health and CMV-seropositive. The genes are TRBV5-6 and TRBJ1-2, with D possibly being TRBD1 (5 bases). Sequencing used PBMCs. The CDR3 DNA reads as TGTGCCAGCAGCTTAGGAGGGGCTAACTATGGCTACACCTTC. As protein: CASSLGGANYGYTF.